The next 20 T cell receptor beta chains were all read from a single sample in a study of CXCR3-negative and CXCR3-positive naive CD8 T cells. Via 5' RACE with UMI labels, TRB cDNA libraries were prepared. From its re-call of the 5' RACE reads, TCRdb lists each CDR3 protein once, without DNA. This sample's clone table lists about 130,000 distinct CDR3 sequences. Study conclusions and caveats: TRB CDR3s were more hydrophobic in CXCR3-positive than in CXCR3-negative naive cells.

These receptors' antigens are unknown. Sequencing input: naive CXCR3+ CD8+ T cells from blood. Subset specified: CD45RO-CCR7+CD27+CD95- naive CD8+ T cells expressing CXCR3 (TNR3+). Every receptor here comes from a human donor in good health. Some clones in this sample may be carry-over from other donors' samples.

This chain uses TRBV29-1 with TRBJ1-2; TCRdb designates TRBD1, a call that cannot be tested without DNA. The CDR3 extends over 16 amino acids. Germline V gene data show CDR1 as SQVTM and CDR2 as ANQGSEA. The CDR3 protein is CSVEGVKSGGNYGYTF.

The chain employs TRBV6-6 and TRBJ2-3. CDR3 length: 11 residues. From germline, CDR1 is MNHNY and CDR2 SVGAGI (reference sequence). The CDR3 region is CAGKTTDTQYF.

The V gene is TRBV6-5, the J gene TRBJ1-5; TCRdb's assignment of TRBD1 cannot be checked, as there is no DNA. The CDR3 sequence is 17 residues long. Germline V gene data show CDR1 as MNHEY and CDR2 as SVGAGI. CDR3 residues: CASSYVQGSYSNQPQHF.

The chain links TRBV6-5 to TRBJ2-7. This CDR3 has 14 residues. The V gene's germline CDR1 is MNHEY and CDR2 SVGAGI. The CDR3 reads CASSYSRVGYEQYF.

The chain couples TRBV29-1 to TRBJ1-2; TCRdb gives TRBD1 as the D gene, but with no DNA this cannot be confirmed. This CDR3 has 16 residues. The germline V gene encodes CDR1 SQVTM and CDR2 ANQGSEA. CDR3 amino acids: CSVVGETGGSRDGYTF. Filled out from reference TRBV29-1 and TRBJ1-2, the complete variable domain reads SAVISQKPSRDICQRGTSLTIQCQVDSQVTMMFWYRQQPGQSLTLIATANQGSEATYESGFVIDKFPISRPNLTFSTLTVSNMSPEDSSIYLCSVVGETGGSRDGYTFGSGTRLTVV.

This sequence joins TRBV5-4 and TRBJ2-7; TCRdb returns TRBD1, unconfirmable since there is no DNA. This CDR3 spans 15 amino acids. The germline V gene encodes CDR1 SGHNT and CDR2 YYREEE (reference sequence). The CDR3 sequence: CASSSQRGPSYEQYF.

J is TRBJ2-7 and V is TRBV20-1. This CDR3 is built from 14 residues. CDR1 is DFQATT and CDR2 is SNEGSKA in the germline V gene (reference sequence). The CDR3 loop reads CSARVEFQTYEQYF.

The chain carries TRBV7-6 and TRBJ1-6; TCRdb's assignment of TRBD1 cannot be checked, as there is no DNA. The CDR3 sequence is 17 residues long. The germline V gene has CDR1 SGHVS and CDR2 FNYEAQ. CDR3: CASSPGAPTGGTSPLHF.

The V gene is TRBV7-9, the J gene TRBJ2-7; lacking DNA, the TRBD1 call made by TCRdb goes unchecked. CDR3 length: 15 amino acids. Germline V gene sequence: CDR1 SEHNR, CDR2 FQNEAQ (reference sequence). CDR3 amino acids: CASSQGTGGYYEQYF.

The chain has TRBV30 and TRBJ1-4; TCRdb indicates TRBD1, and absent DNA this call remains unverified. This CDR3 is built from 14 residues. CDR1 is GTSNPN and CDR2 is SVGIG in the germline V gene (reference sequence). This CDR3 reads CASEGAETNEKLFF.

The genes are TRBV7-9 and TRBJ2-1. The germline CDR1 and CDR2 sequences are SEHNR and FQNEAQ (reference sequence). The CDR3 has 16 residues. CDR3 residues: CASSRPTGGSYNEQFF.

This CDR3 is CSVRGGENTDTQYF. V is TRBV29-1 and J is TRBJ2-3; TCRdb picks TRBD2, but there is no DNA to check that call. The CDR3 is 14 amino acids. In germline, CDR1 is SQVTM, CDR2 ANQGSEA.

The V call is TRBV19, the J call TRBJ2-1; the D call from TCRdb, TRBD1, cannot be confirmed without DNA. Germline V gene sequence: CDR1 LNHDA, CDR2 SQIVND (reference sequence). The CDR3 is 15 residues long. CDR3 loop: CASSWGARAFNEQFF.

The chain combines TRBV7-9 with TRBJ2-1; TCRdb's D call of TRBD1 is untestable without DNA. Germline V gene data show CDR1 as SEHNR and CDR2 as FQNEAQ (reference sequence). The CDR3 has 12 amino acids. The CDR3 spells CASSAPRDDRFF. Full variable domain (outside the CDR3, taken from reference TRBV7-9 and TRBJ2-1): DTGVSQNPRHKITKRGQNVTFRCDPISEHNRLYWYRQTLGQGPEFLTYFQNEAQLEKSRLLSDRFSAERPKGSFSTLEIQRTEQGDSAMYLCASSAPRDDRFFGPGTRLTVL.

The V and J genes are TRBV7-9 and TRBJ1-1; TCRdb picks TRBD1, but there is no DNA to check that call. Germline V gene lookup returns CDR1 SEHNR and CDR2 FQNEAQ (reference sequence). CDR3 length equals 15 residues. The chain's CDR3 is CASSSRTGENTEAFF.

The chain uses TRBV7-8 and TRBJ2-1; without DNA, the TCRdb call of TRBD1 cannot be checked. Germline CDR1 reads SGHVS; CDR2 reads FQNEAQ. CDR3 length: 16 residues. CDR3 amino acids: CASSHRPKQGDNEQFF. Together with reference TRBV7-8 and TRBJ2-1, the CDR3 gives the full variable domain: GAGVSQSPRYKVAKRGQDVALRCDPISGHVSLFWYQQALGQGPEFLTYFQNEAQLDKSGLPSDRFFAERPEGSVSTLKIQRTQQEDSAVYLCASSHRPKQGDNEQFFGPGTRLTVL.

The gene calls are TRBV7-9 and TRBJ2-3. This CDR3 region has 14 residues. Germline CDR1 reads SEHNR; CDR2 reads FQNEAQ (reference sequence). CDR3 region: CASSSLSSTDTQYF.

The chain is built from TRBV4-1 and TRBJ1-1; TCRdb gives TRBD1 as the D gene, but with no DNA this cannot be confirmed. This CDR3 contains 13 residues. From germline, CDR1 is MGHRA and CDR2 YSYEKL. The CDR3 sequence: CASSLSQGEEAFF.

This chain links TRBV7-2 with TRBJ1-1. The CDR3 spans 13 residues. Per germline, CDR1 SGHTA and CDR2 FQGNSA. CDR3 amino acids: CASSPVWDTEAFF.

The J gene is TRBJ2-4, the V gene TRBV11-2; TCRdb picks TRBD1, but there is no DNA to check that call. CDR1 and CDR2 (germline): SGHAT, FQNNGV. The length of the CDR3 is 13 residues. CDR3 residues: CASSPGTGNIQYF. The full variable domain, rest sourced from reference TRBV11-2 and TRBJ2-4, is EAGVAQSPRYKIIEKRQSVAFWCNPISGHATLYWYQQILGQGPKLLIQFQNNGVVDDSQLPKDRFSAERLKGVDSTLKIQPAKLEDSAVYLCASSPGTGNIQYFGAGTRLSVL.